This record looks at one T cell receptor (beta chain) sequence and its context. The sample is drawn from a study of blood T cell repertoires in COVID-19. J gave up 4 bases and V 5 bases, and 7 bases lay outside the gene matches. Germline lookup yields CDR1 LNHDA and CDR2 SQIVND (reference sequence). CDR3 size: 14 residues. Only in-frame clones appear in the TCRdb table, and some are missing; sequencing was by immunoSEQ multiplex PCR. Seen here are approximately 220,000 clones, more than 80% observed once, and the top ten hold approximately 3.4%. Participants' own reports of clinical history determined their cohort assignment.

The TCR was taken from a woman between 18 and 29 years old in a cohort exposed to, infected with or recovered from COVID-19 (not recorded which). The sequencing sample was made of PBMCs or T cells enriched from blood (not recorded which). The chain has TRBV19 and TRBJ2-7, with 8 bases aligning to TRBD1. The CDR3 sequence: CASSYTGGNYEQYF. The CDR3 nucleotides read TGTGCCAGTAGTTACACAGGGGGGAATTACGAGCAGTACTTC.